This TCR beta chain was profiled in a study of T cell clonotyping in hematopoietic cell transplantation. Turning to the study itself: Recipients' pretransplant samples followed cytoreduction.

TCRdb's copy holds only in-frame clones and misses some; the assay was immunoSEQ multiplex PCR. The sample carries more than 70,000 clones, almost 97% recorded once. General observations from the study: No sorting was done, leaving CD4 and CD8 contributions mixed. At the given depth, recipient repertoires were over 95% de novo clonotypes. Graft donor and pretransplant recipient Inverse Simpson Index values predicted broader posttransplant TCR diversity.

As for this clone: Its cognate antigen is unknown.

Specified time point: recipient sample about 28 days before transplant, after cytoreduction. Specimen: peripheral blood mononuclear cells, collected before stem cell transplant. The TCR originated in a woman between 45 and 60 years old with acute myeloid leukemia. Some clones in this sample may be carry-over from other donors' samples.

CDR3 sequence: CASQRGINTGELFF. For the CDR3, the DNA is TGTGCCAGCCAGCGGGGGATAAACACCGGGGAGCTGTTTTTT. The rearrangement uses TRBV11-2 and TRBJ2-2; 8 bases line up with TRBD2. The CDR3 covers 14 residues. CDR1 is SGHAT, CDR2 FQNNGV, per germline. Unmatched junction bases numbered 4, after V lost 8 bases and J lost 2 bases. Together with reference TRBV11-2 and TRBJ2-2, the CDR3 gives the full variable domain: EAGVAQSPRYKIIEKRQSVAFWCNPISGHATLYWYQQILGQGPKLLIQFQNNGVVDDSQLPKDRFSAERLKGVDSTLKIQPAKLEDSAVYLCASQRGINTGELFFGEGSRLTVL.